The TCR beta chain under discussion was sequenced for a study of blood T cell repertoires in COVID-19. Authors' data handling: Scientists estimated how many nucleated cells there were by amplifying reference gene primers. Sequencing used immunoSEQ multiplex PCR; TCRdb keeps in-frame clones, though not all of them. Clone size and the V and J calls come from that table; the DNA yielded D and trimming. Of more than 9,500 clones listed, 72% were seen once; the top ten hold around 10%. The V and J ends lost 5 bases and 6 bases, in that order; junction bases with no gene match: 7. Per germline, CDR1 SGHTA and CDR2 FQGNSA. The CDR3 runs to 15 residues. Patients of the Seattle cohort, enrolled during active infection, were followed longitudinally.

This chain connects TRBV7-2 to TRBJ2-1; 10 nucleotides match TRBD2. This clonotype originated in a man between 60 and 75 years old with COVID-19, enrolled during active disease. The sample comprised peripheral blood. The CDR3 reads CASSDGLADTNEQFF. DNA of the CDR3: TGTGCCAGCAGCGACGGACTAGCGGATACCAATGAGCAGTTCTTC.